This TCR beta chain appears in the sequencing data of a study of T-cell reconstitution after alpha-beta-depleted transplantation in children. Study findings and constraints: The origin of high day-60 TCRbeta diversity in some patients lay in surviving recipient T cells and thymic progenitors. Newly made T cells mostly supplied T-cell counts and diversity one year after transplant. Reportedly, roughly two months post-transplant, alpha-beta T cells arose from several hundred expanded graft clones.

Germline V gene data show CDR1 as MNHNS and CDR2 as SASEGT. The CDR3 spans 14 residues. The V end lost 2 bases, the J end lost 2 bases, and 9 bases lay between the germline ends. This clonotype was seen at least ten times. No antigen is known for it. Library preparation (for TCRbeta) was performed with unique molecular identifiers. TCRdb redid the calling of the PCR reads with MiXCR, one entry per CDR3 protein. The sample yields 300,000 to 400,000 distinct CDR3 sequences, around 15% seen once. The chain combines TRBV6-1 with TRBJ2-5; D is uncertain. The sequencing here drew on PBMCs, mostly from graft donor cells, taken 360 days after TCRalphabeta/CD19-depleted stem cell transplant. This receptor was identified in a male patient aged 2 to 10 who had a stem cell transplant for acute lymphoblastic leukemia, so the T cells may come from the graft donor. The CDR3 here is CASSEWTEQETQYF. Written as DNA, the CDR3 is TGTGCCAGCAGTGAATGGACGGAGCAAGAGACCCAGTACTTC.